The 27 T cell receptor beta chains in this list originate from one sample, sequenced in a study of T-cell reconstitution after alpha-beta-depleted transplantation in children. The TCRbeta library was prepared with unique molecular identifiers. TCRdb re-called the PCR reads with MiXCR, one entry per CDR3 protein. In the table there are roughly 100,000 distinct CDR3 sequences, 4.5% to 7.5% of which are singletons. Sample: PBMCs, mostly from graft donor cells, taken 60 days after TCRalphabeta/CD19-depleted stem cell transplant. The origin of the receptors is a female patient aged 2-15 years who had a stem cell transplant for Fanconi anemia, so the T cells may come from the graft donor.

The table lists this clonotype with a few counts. CDR3 amino acids: CASSSWTSGRRAGELFF. The CDR3 DNA sequence: TGTGCCAGCAGTTCGTGGACTAGCGGGAGGCGCGCCGGGGAGCTGTTTTTT. The gene calls are TRBV12-3 or TRBV12-4 and TRBJ2-2, with 14 bases matching TRBD2. The CDR3 extends over 17 amino acids. Unmatched junction bases numbered 7, after V lost 4 bases and J lost 6 bases.

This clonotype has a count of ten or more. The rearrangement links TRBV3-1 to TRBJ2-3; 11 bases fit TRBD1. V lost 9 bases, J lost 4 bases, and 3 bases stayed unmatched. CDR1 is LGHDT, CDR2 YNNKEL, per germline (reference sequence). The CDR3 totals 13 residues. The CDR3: CASGQGAADTQYF. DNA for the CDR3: TGTGCCAGTGGACAGGGGGCCGCAGATACGCAGTATTTT.

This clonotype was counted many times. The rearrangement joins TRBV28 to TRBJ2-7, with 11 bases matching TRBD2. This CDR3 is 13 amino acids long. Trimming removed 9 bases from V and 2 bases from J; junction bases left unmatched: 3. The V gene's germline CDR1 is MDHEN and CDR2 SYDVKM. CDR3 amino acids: CASMTSGAYEQYF. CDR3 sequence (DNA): TGTGCCAGTATGACTAGCGGGGCCTACGAGCAGTACTTC. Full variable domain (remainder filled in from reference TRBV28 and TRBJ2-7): DVKVTQSSRYLVKRTGEKVFLECVQDMDHENMFWYRQDPGLGLRLIYFSYDVKMKEKGDIPEGYSVSREKKERFSLILESASTNQTSMYLCASMTSGAYEQYFGPGTRLTVT.

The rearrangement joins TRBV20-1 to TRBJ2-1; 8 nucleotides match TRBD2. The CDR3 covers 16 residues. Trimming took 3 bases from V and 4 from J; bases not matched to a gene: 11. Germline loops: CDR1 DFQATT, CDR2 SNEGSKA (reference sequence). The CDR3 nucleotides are TGCAGTGCTAGGGCCCTAGCGGGTCTTCAATACAATGAGCAGTTCTTC. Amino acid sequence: CSARALAGLQYNEQFF.

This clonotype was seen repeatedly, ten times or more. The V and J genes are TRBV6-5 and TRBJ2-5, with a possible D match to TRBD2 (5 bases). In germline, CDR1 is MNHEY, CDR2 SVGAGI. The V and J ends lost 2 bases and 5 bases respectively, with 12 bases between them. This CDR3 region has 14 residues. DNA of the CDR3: TGTGCCAGCAGTTACCGGGGATACGCTGAGACCCAGTACTTC. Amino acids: CASSYRGYAETQYF.

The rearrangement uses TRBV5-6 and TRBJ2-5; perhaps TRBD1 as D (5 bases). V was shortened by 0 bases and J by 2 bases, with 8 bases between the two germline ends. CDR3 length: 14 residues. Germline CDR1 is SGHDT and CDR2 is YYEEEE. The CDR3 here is CASSLGTRQETQYF. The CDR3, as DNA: TGTGCCAGCAGCTTGGGGACACGTCAAGAGACCCAGTACTTC.

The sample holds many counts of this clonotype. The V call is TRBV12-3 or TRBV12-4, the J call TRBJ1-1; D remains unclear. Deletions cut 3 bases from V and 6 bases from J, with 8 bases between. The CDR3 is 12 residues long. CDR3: CASSFAQAEAFF. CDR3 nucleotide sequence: TGTGCCAGCAGTTTTGCACAAGCTGAAGCTTTCTTT.

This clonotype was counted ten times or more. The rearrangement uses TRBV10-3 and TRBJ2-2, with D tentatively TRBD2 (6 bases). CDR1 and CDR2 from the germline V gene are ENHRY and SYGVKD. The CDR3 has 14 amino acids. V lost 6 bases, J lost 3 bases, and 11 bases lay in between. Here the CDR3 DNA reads TGTGCCATCAGCGGGAGAATAGACACCGGGGAGCTGTTTTTT. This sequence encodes CAISGRIDTGELFF.

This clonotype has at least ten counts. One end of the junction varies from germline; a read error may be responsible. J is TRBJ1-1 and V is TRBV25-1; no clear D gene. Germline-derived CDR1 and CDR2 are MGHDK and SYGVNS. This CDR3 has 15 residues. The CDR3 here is CASSESLTGNSEAFF. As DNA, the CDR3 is TGTGCCAGCAGTGAATCTCTCACTGGTAACAGTGAAGCTTTCTTT.

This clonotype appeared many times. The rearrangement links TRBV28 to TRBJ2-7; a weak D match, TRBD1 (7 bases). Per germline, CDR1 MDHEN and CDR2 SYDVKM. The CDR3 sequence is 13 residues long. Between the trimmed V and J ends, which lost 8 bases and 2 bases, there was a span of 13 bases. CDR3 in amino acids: CASVGGQPYEQYF. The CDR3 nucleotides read TGTGCCAGCGTCGGGGGACAGCCCTACGAGCAGTACTTC.

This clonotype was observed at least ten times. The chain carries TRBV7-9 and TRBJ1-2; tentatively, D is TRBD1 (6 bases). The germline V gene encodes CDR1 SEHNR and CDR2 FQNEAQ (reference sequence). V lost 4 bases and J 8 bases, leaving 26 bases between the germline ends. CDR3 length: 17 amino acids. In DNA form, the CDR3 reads TGTGCCAGCAGCTCAAATCCCTACAGGGCCCTTGGGGGAGGCTACACCTTC. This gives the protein CASSSNPYRALGGGYTF.

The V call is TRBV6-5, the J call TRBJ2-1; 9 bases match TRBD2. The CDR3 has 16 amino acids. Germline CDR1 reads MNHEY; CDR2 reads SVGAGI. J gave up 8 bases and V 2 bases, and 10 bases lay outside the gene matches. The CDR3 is CASSYGGAAGGDEQFF. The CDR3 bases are TGTGCCAGCAGTTACGGGGGGGCAGCGGGGGGCGATGAGCAGTTCTTC.

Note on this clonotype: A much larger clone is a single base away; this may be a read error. DNA of the CDR3: TGTGCCAGCATCCTTGACAGGGGTTGGACCGGGGAGCTGTTTTTT. This translates into CASILDRGWTGELFF. The gene calls are TRBV2 and TRBJ2-2; 8 bases are a match to TRBD1. The CDR3 length is 15 residues. In germline, CDR1 is SNHLY, CDR2 FYNNEI. The trim removed 7 bases at V and 5 bases at J, leaving 9 bases unmatched.

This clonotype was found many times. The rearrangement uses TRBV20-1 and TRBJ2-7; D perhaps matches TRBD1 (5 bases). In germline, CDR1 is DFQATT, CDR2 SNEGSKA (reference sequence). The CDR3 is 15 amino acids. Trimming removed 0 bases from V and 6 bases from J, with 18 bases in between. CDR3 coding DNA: TGCAGTGCTAGAGATCTATTCTCTCAGGGATCCGAGCAGTACTTC. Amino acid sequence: CSARDLFSQGSEQYF.

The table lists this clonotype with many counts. The CDR3 protein is CASSLNSGLPYEQYF. CDR3 DNA: TGTGCCAGCAGTCTCAATAGCGGCCTTCCCTACGAGCAGTACTTC. This chain connects TRBV27 to TRBJ2-7; tentatively, D is TRBD2 (6 bases). In germline, CDR1 is MNHEY, CDR2 SMNVEV (reference sequence). The CDR3 is 15 amino acids. Trimming left V 5 bases short and J 2 bases short, with 16 bases between.

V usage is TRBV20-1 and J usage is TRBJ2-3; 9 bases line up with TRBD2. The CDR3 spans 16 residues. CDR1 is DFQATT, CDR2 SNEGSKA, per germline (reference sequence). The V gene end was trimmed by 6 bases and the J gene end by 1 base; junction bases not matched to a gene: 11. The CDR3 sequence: CSAVIAGDGGTDTQYF. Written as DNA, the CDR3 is TGCAGTGCGGTGATAGCGGGAGATGGTGGCACAGATACGCAGTATTTT.

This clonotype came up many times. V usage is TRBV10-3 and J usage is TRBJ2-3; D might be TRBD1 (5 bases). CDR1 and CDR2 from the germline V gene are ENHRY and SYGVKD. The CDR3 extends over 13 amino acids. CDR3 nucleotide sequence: TGTGCTCATCAGGGTGGGCCCACAGATACGCAGTATTTT. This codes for CAHQGGPTDTQYF.

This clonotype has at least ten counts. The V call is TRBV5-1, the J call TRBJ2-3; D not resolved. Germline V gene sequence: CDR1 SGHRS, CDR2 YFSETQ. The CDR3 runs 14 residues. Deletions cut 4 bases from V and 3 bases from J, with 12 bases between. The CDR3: CASSLWLRTDTQYF. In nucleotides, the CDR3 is TGCGCCAGCAGCCTCTGGCTGAGGACAGATACGCAGTATTTT. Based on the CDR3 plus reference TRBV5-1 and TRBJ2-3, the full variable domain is KAGVTQTPRYLIKTRGQQVTLSCSPISGHRSVSWYQQTPGQGLQFLFEYFSETQRNKGNFPGRFSGRQFSNSRSEMNVSTLELGDSALYLCASSLWLRTDTQYFGPGTRLTVL.

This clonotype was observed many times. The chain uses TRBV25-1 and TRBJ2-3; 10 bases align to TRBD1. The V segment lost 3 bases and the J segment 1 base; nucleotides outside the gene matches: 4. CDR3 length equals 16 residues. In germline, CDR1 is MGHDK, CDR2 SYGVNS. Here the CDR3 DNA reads TGTGCCAGCAGTGAGGCCGGGACAGGGGGCACAGATACGCAGTATTTT. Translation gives CASSEAGTGGTDTQYF.

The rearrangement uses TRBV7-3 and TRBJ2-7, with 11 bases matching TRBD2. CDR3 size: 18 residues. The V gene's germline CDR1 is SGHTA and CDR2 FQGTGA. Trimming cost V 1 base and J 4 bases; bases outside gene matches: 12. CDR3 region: CASSLNAPLAGGLYEQYF. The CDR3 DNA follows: TGTGCCAGCAGCTTAAATGCCCCCCTAGCGGGGGGCCTGTACGAGCAGTACTTC.

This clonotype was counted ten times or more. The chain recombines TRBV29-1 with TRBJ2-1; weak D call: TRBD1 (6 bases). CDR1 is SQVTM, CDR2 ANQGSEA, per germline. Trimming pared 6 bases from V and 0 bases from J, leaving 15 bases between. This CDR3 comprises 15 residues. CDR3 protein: CSVARQESSYNEQFF. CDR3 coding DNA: TGCAGCGTGGCGAGACAGGAGAGCTCCTACAATGAGCAGTTCTTC.

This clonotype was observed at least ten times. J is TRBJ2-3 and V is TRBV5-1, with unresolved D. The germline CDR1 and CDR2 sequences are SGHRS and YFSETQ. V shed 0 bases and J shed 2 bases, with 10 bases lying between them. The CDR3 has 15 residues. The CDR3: CASSLAKVSTDTQYF. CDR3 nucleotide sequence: TGCGCCAGCAGCTTGGCCAAGGTTTCCACAGATACGCAGTATTTT. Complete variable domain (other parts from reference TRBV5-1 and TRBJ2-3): KAGVTQTPRYLIKTRGQQVTLSCSPISGHRSVSWYQQTPGQGLQFLFEYFSETQRNKGNFPGRFSGRQFSNSRSEMNVSTLELGDSALYLCASSLAKVSTDTQYFGPGTRLTVL.

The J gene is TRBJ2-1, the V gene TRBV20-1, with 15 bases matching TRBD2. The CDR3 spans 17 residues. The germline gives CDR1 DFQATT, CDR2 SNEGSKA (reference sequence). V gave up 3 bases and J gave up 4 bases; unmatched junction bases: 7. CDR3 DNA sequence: TGCAGTGCTAGGGGGACTAGCGGGGGGTCAGGGTACAATGAGCAGTTCTTC. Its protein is CSARGTSGGSGYNEQFF.

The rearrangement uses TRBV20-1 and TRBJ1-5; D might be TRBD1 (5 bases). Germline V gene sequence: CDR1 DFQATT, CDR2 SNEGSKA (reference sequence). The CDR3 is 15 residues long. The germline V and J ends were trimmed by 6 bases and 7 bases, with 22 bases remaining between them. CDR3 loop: CSATPGAVRGQPQHF. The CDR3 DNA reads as TGCAGTGCCACACCCGGGGCGGTCCGCGGGCAGCCCCAGCATTTT.

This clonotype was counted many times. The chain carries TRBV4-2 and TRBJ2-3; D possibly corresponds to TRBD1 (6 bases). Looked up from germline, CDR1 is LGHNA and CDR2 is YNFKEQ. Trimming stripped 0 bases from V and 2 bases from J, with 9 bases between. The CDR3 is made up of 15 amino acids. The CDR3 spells CASSQDRGTTDTQYF. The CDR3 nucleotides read TGTGCCAGCAGCCAAGATAGGGGGACCACAGATACGCAGTATTTT.

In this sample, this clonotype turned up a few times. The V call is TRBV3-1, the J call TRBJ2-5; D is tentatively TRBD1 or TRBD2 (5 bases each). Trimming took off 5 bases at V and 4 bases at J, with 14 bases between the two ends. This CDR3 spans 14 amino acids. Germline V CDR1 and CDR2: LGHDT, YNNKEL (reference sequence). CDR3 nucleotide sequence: TGTGCCAGCAGCGGATGGGACCGGGGAGAGACCCAGTACTTC. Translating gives CASSGWDRGETQYF.

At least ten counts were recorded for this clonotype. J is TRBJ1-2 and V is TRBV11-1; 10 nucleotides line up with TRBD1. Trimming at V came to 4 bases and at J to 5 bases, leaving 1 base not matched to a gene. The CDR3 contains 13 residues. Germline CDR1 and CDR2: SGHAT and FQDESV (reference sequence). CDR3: CASSSDRGYGYTF. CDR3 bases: TGTGCCAGCAGCTCGGACAGGGGGTATGGCTACACCTTC.